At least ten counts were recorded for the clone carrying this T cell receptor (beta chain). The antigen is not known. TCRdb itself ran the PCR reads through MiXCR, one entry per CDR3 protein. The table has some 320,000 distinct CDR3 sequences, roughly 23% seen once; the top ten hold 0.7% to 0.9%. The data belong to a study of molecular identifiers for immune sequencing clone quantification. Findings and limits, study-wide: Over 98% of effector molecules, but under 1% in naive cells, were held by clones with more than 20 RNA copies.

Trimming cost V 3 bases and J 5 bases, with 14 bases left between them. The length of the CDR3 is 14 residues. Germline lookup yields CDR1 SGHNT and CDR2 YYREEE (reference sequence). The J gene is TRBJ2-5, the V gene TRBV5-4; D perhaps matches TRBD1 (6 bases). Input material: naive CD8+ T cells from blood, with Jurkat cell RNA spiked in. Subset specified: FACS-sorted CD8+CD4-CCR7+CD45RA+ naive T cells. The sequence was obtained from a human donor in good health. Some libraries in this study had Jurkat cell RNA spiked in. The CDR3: CASSSNRVGETQYF. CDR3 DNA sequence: TGTGCCAGCAGCTCGAACAGGGTTGGGGAGACCCAGTACTTC.